This T cell receptor (beta chain) was observed in a study of T-cell memory formation after mild COVID-19. TCRdb re-called the 5' RACE reads with MiXCR, one entry per CDR3 protein. The sample has about 600,000 distinct CDR3 sequences; less than 25% are singletons. Germline V gene sequence: CDR1 MNHNY, CDR2 SVGAGI (reference sequence). The CDR3 consists of 13 residues. Trimming removed 10 bases from V and 3 bases from J, with 16 bases in between. This chain uses TRBV6-6 with TRBJ2-7; D gene unclear. The source is an adult woman who had mild COVID-19 (a few samples of this study predate the infection). Cell type and time point are not known. Sequencing was carried out using PBMCs or a T cell subset sorted from them (not recorded which). CDR3 protein: CATSTWVIYEQYF. As DNA, the CDR3 is TGTGCCACCTCGACTTGGGTGATCTACGAGCAGTACTTC.